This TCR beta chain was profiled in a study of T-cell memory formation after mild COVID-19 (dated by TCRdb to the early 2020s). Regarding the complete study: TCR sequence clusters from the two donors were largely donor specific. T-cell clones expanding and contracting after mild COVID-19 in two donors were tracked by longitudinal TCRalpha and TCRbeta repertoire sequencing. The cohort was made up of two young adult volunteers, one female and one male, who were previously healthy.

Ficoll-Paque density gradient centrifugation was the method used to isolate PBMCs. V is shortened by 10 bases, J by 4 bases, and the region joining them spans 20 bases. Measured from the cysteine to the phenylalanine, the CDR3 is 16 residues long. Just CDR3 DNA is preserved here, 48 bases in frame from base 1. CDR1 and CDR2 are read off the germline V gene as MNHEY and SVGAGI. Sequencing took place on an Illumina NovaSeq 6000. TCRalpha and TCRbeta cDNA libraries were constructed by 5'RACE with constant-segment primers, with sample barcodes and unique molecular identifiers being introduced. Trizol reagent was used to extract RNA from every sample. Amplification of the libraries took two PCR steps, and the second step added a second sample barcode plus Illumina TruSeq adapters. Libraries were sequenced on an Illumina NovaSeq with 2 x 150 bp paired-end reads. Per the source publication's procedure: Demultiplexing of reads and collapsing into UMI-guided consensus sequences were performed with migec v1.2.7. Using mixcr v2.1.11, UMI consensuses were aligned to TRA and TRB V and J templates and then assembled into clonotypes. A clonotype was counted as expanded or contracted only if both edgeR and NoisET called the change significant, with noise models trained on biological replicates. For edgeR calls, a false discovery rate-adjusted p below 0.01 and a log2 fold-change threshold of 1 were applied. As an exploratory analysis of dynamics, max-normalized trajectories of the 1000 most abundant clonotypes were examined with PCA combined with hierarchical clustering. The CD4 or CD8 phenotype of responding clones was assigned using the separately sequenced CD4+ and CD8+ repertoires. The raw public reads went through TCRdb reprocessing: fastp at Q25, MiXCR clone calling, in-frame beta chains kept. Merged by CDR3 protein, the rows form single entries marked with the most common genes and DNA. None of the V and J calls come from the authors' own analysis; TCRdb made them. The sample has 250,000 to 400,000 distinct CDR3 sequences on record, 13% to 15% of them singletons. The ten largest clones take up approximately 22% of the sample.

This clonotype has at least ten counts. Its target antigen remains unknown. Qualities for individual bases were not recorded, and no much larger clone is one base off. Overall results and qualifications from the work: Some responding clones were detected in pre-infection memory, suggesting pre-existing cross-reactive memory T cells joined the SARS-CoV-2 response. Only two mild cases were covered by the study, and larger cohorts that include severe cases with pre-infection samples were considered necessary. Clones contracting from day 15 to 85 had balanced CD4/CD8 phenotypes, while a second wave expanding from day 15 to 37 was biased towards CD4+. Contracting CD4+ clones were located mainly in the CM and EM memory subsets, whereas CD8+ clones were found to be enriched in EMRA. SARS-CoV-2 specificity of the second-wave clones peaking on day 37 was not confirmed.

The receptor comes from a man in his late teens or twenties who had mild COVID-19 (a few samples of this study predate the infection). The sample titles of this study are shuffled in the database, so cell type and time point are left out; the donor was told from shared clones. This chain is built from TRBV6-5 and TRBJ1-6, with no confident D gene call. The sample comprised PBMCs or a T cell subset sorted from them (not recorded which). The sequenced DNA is TGTGCCACCAACAGCGGTTGGGCGGATTATAATTCACCCCTCCACTTT. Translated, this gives CATNSGWADYNSPLHF.